This T cell receptor (beta chain) was observed in a study of blood T cells in healthy people across ages. Those donating, healthy Caucasian individuals from Russia, were aged about 6 to 95. Study-wide points: More naive CD4+ cells and higher diversity were found in long-lived than in aged donors.

A word on this clonotype: No antigen is known for it.

Next came a second PCR, run for about 7 to 12 cycles, which used a sample-barcoded 5' primer along with a J-beta primer mix. From the 5' RACE reads, TCRdb called clonotypes with MiXCR, one entry per CDR3 protein. The data show approximately 730,000 distinct CDR3 sequences, roughly 50% seen once. CDR3 length equals 15 residues. Trimming shortened V by 2 bases and J by 4 bases, and 13 bases separated the two germline ends. CDR1 SEHNR and CDR2 FQNEAQ come from the germline V gene (reference sequence). The sample comprised blood. This TCR derives from a man older than 75 in good health. The V and J genes are TRBV7-9 and TRBJ2-3; tentatively, D is TRBD2 (6 bases). The CDR3 loop is CASSLRNPGADTQYF. The CDR3 nucleotides are TGTGCCAGCAGCTTACGAAACCCGGGAGCAGATACGCAGTATTTT. The full variable domain, rest sourced from reference TRBV7-9 and TRBJ2-3, is DTGVSQNPRHKITKRGQNVTFRCDPISEHNRLYWYRQTLGQGPEFLTYFQNEAQLEKSRLLSDRFSAERPKGSFSTLEIQRTEQGDSAMYLCASSLRNPGADTQYFGPGTRLTVL.